A single sample gave rise to the 2 T cell receptor beta chains below, sequenced in a study of identical twins. TCRdb re-analysed the 5' RACE reads in MiXCR, keeping a single row per CDR3 protein. The sample carries a few hundred thousand distinct CDR3 sequences, roughly 9.8% recorded once. This sample was also put to use in a study of yellow fever vaccine responses in identical twins.

The sample comprised CD8+ T cells sorted from blood. These receptors were taken from a woman between 18 and 29 years old in good health.

The chain links TRBV28 to TRBJ2-2; D is unresolved. V gave up 5 bases and J gave up 5 bases, with 18 bases separating them. Germline lookup yields CDR1 MDHEN and CDR2 SYDVKM. The CDR3 totals 16 residues. DNA of the CDR3: TGTGCCAGCAGTCCTCCAACCTGGGCCGGGACCGGGGAGCTGTTTTTT. Translated, it gives CASSPPTWAGTGELFF.

This clonotype was seen repeatedly, ten times or more. The J gene is TRBJ2-7, the V gene TRBV4-1; no clear D. In germline, CDR1 is MGHRA, CDR2 YSYEKL. Trimming removed 1 base from V and 1 base from J, with 8 bases in between. The CDR3 totals 14 residues. CDR3 region: CASSQGARSYEQYF. CDR3 bases: TGCGCCAGCAGCCAAGGCGCCAGGTCCTACGAGCAGTACTTC.